The sequence of this T cell receptor (beta chain) was determined in a study of cytomegalovirus exposure and HLA in healthy donors. Study as a whole: Roughly 180 million T cells yielded 117 million unique TCR beta sequences in earlier analysis.

Study-wide points: Analysis performed later found roughly 17,000 TCR beta sequences associated with HLA alleles at 0.05 false discovery rate. Within an earlier analysis, most TCR beta V segments proved productive either about 90% or about 30% of the time.

PCR was performed using 60 Vbeta and 13 Jbeta primers. Here immunoSEQ multiplex PCR was the method, and the copy in TCRdb shows in-frame clones only, minus some. Of around 100,000 clones in the sample, 74% were seen once. For this clone: Its target is unknown.

The specimen sequenced was PBMCs. This sequence was found in a man aged 50-59 years in good health and CMV-seropositive.

The DNA for the CDR3 is TGTGCCAGCTCACCACGCGATTTACGGGGGACCGGGGAGCTGTTTTTT. It translates to CASSPRDLRGTGELFF. The chain is built from TRBV18 and TRBJ2-2; D may be TRBD2 (6 bases). The germline V and J ends were trimmed by 1 base and 5 bases, with 14 bases remaining between them. The CDR3 totals 16 residues. Germline V CDR1 and CDR2: KGHSH, LQKENI.